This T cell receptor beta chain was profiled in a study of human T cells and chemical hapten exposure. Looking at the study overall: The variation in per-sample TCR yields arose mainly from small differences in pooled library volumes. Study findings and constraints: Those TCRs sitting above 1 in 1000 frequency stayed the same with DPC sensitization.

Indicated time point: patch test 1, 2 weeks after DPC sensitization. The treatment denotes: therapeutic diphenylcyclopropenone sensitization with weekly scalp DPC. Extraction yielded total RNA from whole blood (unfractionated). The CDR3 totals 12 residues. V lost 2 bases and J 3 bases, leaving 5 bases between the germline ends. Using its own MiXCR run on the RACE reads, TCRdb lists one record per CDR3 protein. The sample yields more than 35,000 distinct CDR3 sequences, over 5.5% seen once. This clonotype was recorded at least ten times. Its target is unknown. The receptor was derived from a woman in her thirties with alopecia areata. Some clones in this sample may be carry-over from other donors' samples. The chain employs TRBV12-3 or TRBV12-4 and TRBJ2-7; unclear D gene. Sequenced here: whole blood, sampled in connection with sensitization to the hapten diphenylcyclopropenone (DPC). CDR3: CASSLSRYEQYF. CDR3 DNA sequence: TGTGCCAGCAGTTTAAGCCGCTACGAGCAGTACTTC.